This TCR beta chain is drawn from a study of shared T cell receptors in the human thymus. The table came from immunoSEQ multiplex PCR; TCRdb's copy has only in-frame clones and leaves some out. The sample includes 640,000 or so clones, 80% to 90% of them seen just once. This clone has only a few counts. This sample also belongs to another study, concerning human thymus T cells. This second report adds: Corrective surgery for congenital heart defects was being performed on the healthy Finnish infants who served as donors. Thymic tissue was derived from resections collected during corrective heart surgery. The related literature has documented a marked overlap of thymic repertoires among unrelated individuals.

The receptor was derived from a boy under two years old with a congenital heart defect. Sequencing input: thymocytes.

DNA of the CDR3: TGTGCCAGCAGCTTAGGACAGGGGGCCCCCAGGGAGGCTTTCTTT. Its protein product is CASSLGQGAPREAFF. The chain employs TRBV7-9 and TRBJ1-1; TRBD1 agrees at 10 bases. This CDR3 spans 15 amino acids. V dropped 1 base and J dropped 11; count of bases not matched to a gene: 10. The germline gives CDR1 SEHNR, CDR2 FQNEAQ (reference sequence).